The T cell receptor beta chain described here comes from a study of OX40 agonist ivuxolimab in advanced cancers. The overall study: Patients' therapy was ivuxolimab, an antibody that acts as an agonist of OX40 (CD134). Study-wide points: There were, on average, more expanded clones in CD8+ T cells than in CD4+.

The CDR3 sequence is 17 residues long. Germline V gives CDR1 SGHDT, CDR2 YYEEEE. Trimming stripped 4 bases from V and 0 bases from J, with 14 bases between. With respect to this clone: Its antigen remains unknown.

The method was immunoSEQ multiplex PCR; TCRdb's version includes in-frame clones alone and lacks a portion of them. The repertoire holds some 90,000 clones, with more than 75% as singletons. This TCR was sampled from an adult with an advanced solid tumor such as melanoma, head and neck, liver or kidney cancer. Specimen: CD4+ or CD8+ T cells sorted from blood, collected in a trial of the OX40 agonist ivuxolimab. The chain links TRBV5-6 to TRBJ2-6, with D hard to call. The CDR3 sequence is CASSDPQRPSGANVLTF. CDR3 DNA sequence: TGTGCCAGCAGCGACCCACAGAGGCCCTCTGGGGCCAACGTCCTGACTTTC.